This T cell receptor beta chain was recorded in a study of CD8+ T cells in alopecia areata. This CDR3 spans 15 amino acids. CDR1 is SGHTA, CDR2 FQGNSA, per germline. Deletions cut 5 bases from V and 3 bases from J, with 14 bases between. Following RNA extraction, reverse transcription yielded cDNA that acted as the sequencing template. Data came from immunoSEQ multiplex PCR; TCRdb stores just in-frame clones and leaves some out. The sample carries about 200,000 clones, roughly two fifths recorded once. Regarding treatment: oral pan-JAK inhibitor, 5-10 mg twice daily. This clonotype was obtained from a human donor with alopecia areata. This specimen consisted of CD4+ T cells sorted from blood, obtained at approximately week 30, from a patient treated with tofacitinib. The chain has TRBV7-2 and TRBJ1-5, with D maybe TRBD1 (5 bases). The CDR3 loop is CASSPRPGDNQPQHF. The CDR3 coding sequence is TGTGCCAGCAGCCCTAGGCCGGGGGACAATCAGCCCCAGCATTTT.